This T cell receptor beta chain stems from a study of blood T cell repertoires in COVID-19 (dated by TCRdb to about 2020). General notes on the study: The collaborator samples originated in the United States, Italy and Spain and spanned the acute and convalescent phases of COVID-19. Where available, HLA class I and class II types were taken from metadata supplied by the sample provider and were not determined by assay-based typing. The repertoires were released in a freely available public database intended as a resource for research on the immune response to SARS-CoV-2. Samples came from the ongoing ImmuneRACE study (first 160 participants) plus 1,254 subjects from 6 global collaborators. Sample metadata almost always included a de-identified subject ID, COVID-19 status, age in years and sex. The material from the prospective study consisted of cDNA or gDNA derived from T cells, B-cell-depleted T cells, or PBMCs. Subjects who had been exposed to COVID-19, were actively infected with it, or had recovered from it provided the deeply sampled blood TCRbeta repertoires that made up the dataset.

Results the study describes overall, beyond this receptor: The quantity of clinical and demographic metadata differed by source and by participant and was supplied without curation.

The collaborating institutions used their own protocols to collect whole blood in K2EDTA tubes. For TCRbeta analysis, collaborators shipped samples in one of three forms: frozen whole blood, isolated PBMCs, or DNA extracted from either of those sample types. TCRbeta CDR3 regions were amplified from genomic DNA using the immunoSEQ Assay, a bias-controlled multiplex PCR. The authors' pipeline ran thus. The number of nucleated cells in each sample was estimated from the amplification of reference gene primers within the assay. To quantify the absolute abundance of each unique TCRbeta CDR3 rearrangement, sequence reads were collapsed and filtered. For each sample, productive Simpson clonality was calculated as the square root of Simpson's diversity index over productive rearrangements. Entries here come from immuneACCESS through TCRdb and include only in-frame sequences with V and J called. Some clones fail to appear in such tables; in the studies checked, an unresolved V gene covers under half of the shortfall, and the cause of the remainder is unknown. That table gives V, J and clone size, and the DNA gave D and trimming. This sample gives tens of thousands of clones in total; approximately 79% of them show up just once. The ten largest account for roughly 20% of the sample.

Regarding this clone: It lacks a known antigen. Base qualities are missing; no much larger clone stands one base away.

The material sequenced was peripheral blood. The TCR sequence derives from a woman older than 75 with active or convalescent COVID-19.

The DNA is as follows: TGTGCCAGCAGCTTGGTCGGCAGGGGGCATCAGACCCAGTACTTC. Translated, it reads CASSLVGRGHQTQYF. The sequence links TRBV5-5 to TRBJ2-5; the central 8 bases match TRBD1. Trimming leaves V shorter by 0 bases and J shorter by 6 bases, with the junction holding 7 bases beyond the gene matches. CDR3 length: 15 amino acids, cysteine to phenylalanine. The read is trimmed to its CDR3 DNA, 45 bases read in frame from base 1. CDR1 and CDR2 were assigned from the germline V gene (reference sequence) as SGHKS and YYEKEE.